The 23 T cell receptor beta chains reported below all come from one sample, sequenced in a study of T-cell reconstitution after alpha-beta-depleted transplantation in children. Unique molecular identifiers were incorporated during preparation of the TCRbeta library. Each CDR3 protein gets one entry after TCRdb re-called the PCR reads with MiXCR. The sample shows a few hundred thousand distinct CDR3 sequences, about 9.2% of them seen only once. The source was PBMCs from the stem cell graft donor, collected from the stem cell graft. These receptors all stem from a human donor who donated a stem cell graft to a child with acute lymphoblastic leukemia.

This CDR3 reads CASSKGGTDNQETQYF. The CDR3 DNA reads as TGTGCCAGCAGCAAGGGCGGGACAGACAACCAAGAGACCCAGTACTTC. The chain combines TRBV21-1 with TRBJ2-5; the D call in the table, TRBD1, was not verified against the DNA. TRBV21-1 is classified as a pseudogene. The CDR3 has 16 residues.

This clonotype has only a few counts. V gene TRBV4-3 combines with J gene TRBJ2-6; possible D gene TRBD1, 6 bases. In germline, CDR1 is LGHNA, CDR2 YSLEER. The CDR3 covers 18 residues. V lost 0 bases to trimming and J lost 0 bases, with 12 bases between them. CDR3 bases: TGCGCCAGCAGCCAAGAGGGGGACATCGCCTCTGGGGCCAACGTCCTGACTTTC. It codes for CASSQEGDIASGANVLTF.

With regard to this clonotype: A much larger clone differs from this one at a single base, so this may be a read error. The chain has TRBV20-1 and TRBJ1-4; D not certain. Germline V gives CDR1 DFQATT, CDR2 SNEGSKA (reference sequence). This CDR3 region has 15 residues. The CDR3 here is CCARAQSTANEKLFF. The CDR3 coding sequence is TGCTGTGCTAGAGCTCAGTCCACGGCCAATGAAAAACTGTTTTTT.

The CDR3 sequence is CASTGQGSTYEQYF. CDR3 in DNA: TGTGCCAGCACGGGACAGGGATCTACTTACGAGCAGTACTTC. This chain connects TRBV6-2 or TRBV6-3 to TRBJ2-7, with 9 bases lining up with TRBD1. The CDR3 length is 14 residues. Germline loops: CDR1 MNHEY, CDR2 SVGEGT. V shed 7 bases, J shed 4 bases, and the junction held 8 bases outside the gene matches.

This clonotype was observed a handful of times. The chain uses TRBV3-1 and TRBJ1-5, with 8 bases aligning to TRBD1. J was trimmed by 10 bases and V by 1 base; bases with no gene match: 9. The CDR3 has 15 amino acids. The germline V gene encodes CDR1 LGHDT and CDR2 YNNKEL (reference sequence). CDR3 DNA sequence: TGTGCCAGCAGCCAAGGACGGGACAGGAACAGACCCCAGCATTTT. Translating gives CASSQGRDRNRPQHF. The entire variable domain, with the rest obtained from reference TRBV3-1 and TRBJ1-5, is as follows: DTAVSQTPKYLVTQMGNDKSIKCEQNLGHDTMYWYKQDSKKFLKIMFSYNNKELIINETVPNRFSPKSPDKAHLNLHINSLELGDSAVYFCASSQGRDRNRPQHFGDGTRLSIL.

This clonotype was counted a few times. The genes are TRBV20-1 and TRBJ2-1, with 10 bases lining up with TRBD2. The CDR3 runs 16 residues. J lost 4 bases, V lost 1 base, and 7 bases had no gene match. Germline-derived CDR1 and CDR2 are DFQATT and SNEGSKA (reference sequence). The CDR3 loop is CSARVLAGGIYNEQFF. The CDR3 DNA is TGCAGTGCTAGAGTCTTAGCGGGGGGAATTTACAATGAGCAGTTCTTC.

This sequence joins TRBV14 and TRBJ2-3, with D perhaps TRBD2 (5 bases). The CDR3 is 15 residues long. The germline V gene has CDR1 SGHDN and CDR2 FVKESK. V was pared by 4 bases and J by 4 bases, with 15 bases between. The DNA of the CDR3 is TGTGCCAGCAGCCCCAAAGGAGGAATATCAGATACGCAGTATTTT. Translation: CASSPKGGISDTQYF.

This clonotype was observed a few times. This chain joins TRBV4-1 and TRBJ2-3, with D unclear. V shed 3 bases and J shed 2 bases, with 12 bases lying between them. CDR1 and CDR2 from the germline V gene are MGHRA and YSYEKL. This CDR3 is 15 amino acids long. CDR3 residues: CASSHRLQNTDTQYF. The CDR3 bases are TGCGCCAGCAGCCACAGACTGCAGAACACAGATACGCAGTATTTT.

The chain uses TRBV20-1 and TRBJ1-5; no clear D gene. CDR3 length equals 16 residues. Trimming took off 5 bases at V and 2 bases at J, with 19 bases between the two ends. CDR1 is DFQATT and CDR2 is SNEGSKA in the germline V gene (reference sequence). The CDR3 bases are TGCAGTGCTTTGAGCCTTAGGACCCGCGGCAATCAGCCCCAGCATTTT. Translating it yields CSALSLRTRGNQPQHF.

The chain carries TRBV12-3 or TRBV12-4 and TRBJ2-2; tentatively, D is TRBD2 (5 bases). This CDR3 is built from 13 residues. Trimming cost V 5 bases and J 7 bases, with 11 bases left between them. The CDR3 sequence is CASSTGSYGELFF. The CDR3 DNA reads as TGTGCCAGCAGTACGGGATCTTACGGGGAGCTGTTTTTT.

This clonotype was counted between two and nine times. V usage is TRBV5-1 and J usage is TRBJ1-3; TRBD1 is a possible D gene (6 bases). V lost 4 bases, J lost 2 bases, and 13 bases lay in between. Germline CDR1 SGHRS, CDR2 YFSETQ. The CDR3 loop spans 15 amino acids. The CDR3 reads CASSGDRNPGNTIYF. DNA for the CDR3: TGCGCCAGCAGCGGAGACAGGAATCCTGGAAACACCATATATTTT.

Only a few counts were recorded for this clonotype. V is TRBV6-5 and J is TRBJ2-7, with D tentatively TRBD1 (6 bases). The length of the CDR3 is 16 residues. With 0 bases removed from V and 4 bases from J, the gap between germline ends came to 16 bases. From germline, CDR1 is MNHEY and CDR2 SVGAGI. CDR3 region: CASSYSLGQPLYEQYF. As DNA, the CDR3 is TGTGCCAGCAGTTACTCCCTCGGACAGCCATTATACGAGCAGTACTTC.

In this sample, this clonotype turned up a few times. The rearrangement uses TRBV18 and TRBJ2-2; D not resolved. CDR1 and CDR2 from the germline V gene are KGHSH and LQKENI. The V end lost 3 bases, the J end lost 6 bases, and 14 bases lay between the germline ends. The CDR3 loop spans 15 amino acids. The CDR3: CASSPFFQAAGELFF. CDR3 in DNA: TGTGCCAGCTCACCGTTTTTTCAGGCCGCCGGGGAGCTGTTTTTT.

This clonotype was seen only a few times. The V call is TRBV9, the J call TRBJ2-5; 16 bases are shared with TRBD2. The CDR3 loop spans 16 amino acids. V trimming: 4 bases; J trimming: 4 bases; junction bases outside the gene matches: 4. Germline V CDR1 and CDR2: SGDLS, YYNGEE. The CDR3 sequence: CASSPGTSGGGETQYF. CDR3 nucleotides: TGTGCCAGCAGCCCAGGGACTAGCGGGGGGGGAGAGACCCAGTACTTC.

This clonotype was seen only a few times. The V and J genes are TRBV30 and TRBJ2-7; D not resolved. Germline V gene data show CDR1 as GTSNPN and CDR2 as SVGIG (reference sequence). V was cut by 2 bases and J by 2 bases, with 10 bases left in between. The CDR3 totals 13 residues. CDR3 sequence reads: CAWSRTQPYEQYF. As DNA, the CDR3 is TGTGCCTGGAGTCGAACTCAGCCCTACGAGCAGTACTTC.

This clonotype came up many times. The V and J genes are TRBV20-1 and TRBJ2-3, with 7 bases that match TRBD2. Germline values: CDR1 DFQATT, CDR2 SNEGSKA (reference sequence). The CDR3 spans 13 residues. J lost 1 base, V lost 5 bases, and 3 bases had no gene match. DNA of the CDR3: TGCAGTGCTCGGGGGGAAGGCACAGATACGCAGTATTTT. Its protein is CSARGEGTDTQYF.

This chain joins TRBV5-1 and TRBJ1-2, with unresolved D. V gave up 3 bases and J gave up 1 base, with 16 bases separating them. Germline CDR1 reads SGHRS; CDR2 reads YFSETQ. This CDR3 has 16 amino acids. The CDR3 DNA is TGCGCCAGCAGCTCGTCCGCCTCCACCAGTAACTATGGCTACACCTTC. This sequence encodes CASSSSASTSNYGYTF.

The chain combines TRBV18 with TRBJ1-3; D is unclear. The germline gives CDR1 KGHSH, CDR2 LQKENI. The germline V and J ends were trimmed by 2 bases and 4 bases, with 12 bases remaining between them. The CDR3 runs 15 residues. In DNA form, the CDR3 reads TGTGCCAGCTCACCAGAAAGGGAGACGGGAAACACCATATATTTT. Translation gives CASSPERETGNTIYF.

This clonotype was seen at least ten times. V gene TRBV12-3 or TRBV12-4 combines with J gene TRBJ1-4; D is uncertain. This CDR3 has 13 amino acids. V shed 5 bases and J shed 8 bases, with 12 bases lying between them. CDR3 nucleotide sequence: TGTGCCAGCAGTCTCAGGATTGGGGAAAAACTGTTTTTT. The encoded protein is CASSLRIGEKLFF.

At least ten counts were recorded for this clonotype. The V gene is TRBV12-3 or TRBV12-4, the J gene TRBJ2-5, with D perhaps TRBD2 (6 bases). The CDR3 length is 12 residues. V was pared by 0 bases and J by 13 bases, with 12 bases between. CDR3 residues: CASSLALGDWYF. The CDR3, as DNA: TGTGCCAGCAGTTTAGCGTTAGGGGACTGGTACTTC.

The rearrangement joins TRBV2 to TRBJ1-6; D call uncertain. The germline CDR1 and CDR2 sequences are SNHLY and FYNNEI. The CDR3 has 18 residues. V was clipped by 3 bases and J by 0 bases, with 15 bases between them. The CDR3 region is CASSDMGASPSYNSPLHF. DNA of the CDR3: TGTGCCAGCAGTGATATGGGAGCGTCTCCCTCCTATAATTCACCCCTCCACTTT.

The chain combines TRBV5-1 with TRBJ2-5; 10 bases match TRBD1. Germline CDR1 and CDR2: SGHRS and YFSETQ. Trimming removed 4 bases from V and 7 bases from J; junction bases left unmatched: 10. The CDR3 totals 15 residues. The CDR3 region has the DNA TGCGCCAGCAGCGATACTGGACAGGGGGGGAGGACCCAGTACTTC. Translating it yields CASSDTGQGGRTQYF.

Ten or more counts support this clonotype. This sequence joins TRBV4-1 and TRBJ2-7; 8 bases agree with TRBD1. Germline CDR1 and CDR2: MGHRA and YSYEKL. This CDR3 has 15 residues. V lost 3 bases, J lost 4 bases, and 8 bases stayed unmatched. The CDR3 DNA is TGCGCCAGCAGCCAGGGGACAGGAGGGCGATACGAGCAGTACTTC. The encoded protein is CASSQGTGGRYEQYF.